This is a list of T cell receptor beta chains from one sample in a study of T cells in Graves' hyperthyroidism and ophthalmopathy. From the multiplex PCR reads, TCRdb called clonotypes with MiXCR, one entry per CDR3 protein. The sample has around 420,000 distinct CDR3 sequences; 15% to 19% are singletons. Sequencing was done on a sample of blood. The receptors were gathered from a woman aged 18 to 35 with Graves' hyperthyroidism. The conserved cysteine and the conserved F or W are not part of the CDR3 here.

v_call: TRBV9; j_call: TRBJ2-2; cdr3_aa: ASSPFSGGSAVGELF
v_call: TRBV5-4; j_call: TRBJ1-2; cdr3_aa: ASSLEAGPPYT
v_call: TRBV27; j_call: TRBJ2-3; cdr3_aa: ASSTRTSGSADTQY
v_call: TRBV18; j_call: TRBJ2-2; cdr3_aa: ASSPTQGTGELF
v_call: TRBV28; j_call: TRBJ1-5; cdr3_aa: ASSLRQGSYAQPQH
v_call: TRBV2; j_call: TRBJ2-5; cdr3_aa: ASVRRQETQY
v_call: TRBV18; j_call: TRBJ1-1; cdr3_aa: ASSPVPGGRTEAF
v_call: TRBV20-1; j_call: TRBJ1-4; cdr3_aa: SAYQGGGNEKLF
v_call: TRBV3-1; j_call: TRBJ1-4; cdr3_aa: ASSQEPYGGGKLF
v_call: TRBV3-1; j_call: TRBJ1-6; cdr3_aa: ASSQSGGSSPLH
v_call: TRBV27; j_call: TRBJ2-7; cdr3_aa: ASRPGTGGGRGYSYEQY
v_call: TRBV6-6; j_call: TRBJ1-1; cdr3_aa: ASSYSGTLNTEAF
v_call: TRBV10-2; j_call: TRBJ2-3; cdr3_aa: ASSRAGLTDTQY
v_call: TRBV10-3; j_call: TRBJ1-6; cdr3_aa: AITGQLNSPLH
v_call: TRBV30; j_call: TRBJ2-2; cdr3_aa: AWSVGANTGELF
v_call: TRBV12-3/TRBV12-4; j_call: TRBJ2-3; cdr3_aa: ASSFTGPRTDTQY
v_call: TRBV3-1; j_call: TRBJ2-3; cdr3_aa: ASAAGAGTDTQY
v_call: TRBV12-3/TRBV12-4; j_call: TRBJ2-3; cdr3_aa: ASSFPSQPQY
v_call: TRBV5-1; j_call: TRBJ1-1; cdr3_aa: ASSLGAEFEAF
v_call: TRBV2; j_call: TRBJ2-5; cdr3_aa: ASSRGLLQETQY
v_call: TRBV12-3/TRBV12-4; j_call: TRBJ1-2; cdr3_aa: ASSPGFAGYGYT
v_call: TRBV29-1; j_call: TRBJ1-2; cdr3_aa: SVFQGADGYT